The 30 T cell receptor beta chains below were found in one sample sequenced in a study of cytomegalovirus exposure and HLA in healthy donors. Primers included in the PCR were 60 Vbeta and 13 Jbeta primers. Using immunoSEQ multiplex PCR, the repertoire was profiled, and TCRdb retains in-frame clones only, with some absent. The repertoire has fewer than 200,000 clones, approximately 76% of them found once; the top ten carry roughly 5.2%. Sample: PBMCs. These receptors were obtained from a young woman in good health and CMV-seropositive.

This chain uses TRBV29-1 with TRBJ2-7; no reliable D call. V lost 3 bases to trimming and J lost 3 bases, with 9 bases between them. Germline CDR1 and CDR2: SQVTM and ANQGSEA. The CDR3 loop spans 12 amino acids. CDR3 DNA: TGCAGCGTTGAGGTCGGAGTCTACGAGCAGTACTTC. This sequence encodes CSVEVGVYEQYF.

J is TRBJ2-5 and V is TRBV29-1, with TRBD2 matching 10 bases. J was trimmed by 2 bases and V by 8 bases; bases with no gene match: 5. The length of the CDR3 is 13 residues. Germline V gene lookup returns CDR1 SQVTM and CDR2 ANQGSEA. CDR3 bases: TGCAGCACCAGCGGGGGGGTTCAAGAGACCCAGTACTTC. It yields the protein CSTSGGVQETQYF.

The genes are TRBV10-3 and TRBJ2-1, with 9 bases lining up with TRBD1. CDR1 is ENHRY and CDR2 is SYGVKD in the germline V gene. The CDR3 totals 14 residues. After removal of 8 bases from V and 7 bases from J, the junction contained 9 bases not matched to a gene. The DNA of the CDR3 is TGTGCCATCCGCGGGACAGGGACATCTAATGAGCAGTTCTTC. Protein product: CAIRGTGTSNEQFF.

The J gene is TRBJ2-7, the V gene TRBV7-2; the match to TRBD1 covers 9 bases. The CDR3 has 16 amino acids. Trimming took 4 bases from V and 5 from J; bases not matched to a gene: 12. From germline, CDR1 is SGHTA and CDR2 FQGNSA. The DNA of the CDR3 is TGTGCCAGCAGCTCGTCATGGGACAGGGAGGGCGACGAGCAGTACTTC. Protein: CASSSSWDREGDEQYF.

This chain links TRBV5-6 with TRBJ2-5, with TRBD1 identical over 8 bases. After removal of 1 base from V and 13 bases from J, the junction contained 9 bases not matched to a gene. This CDR3 has 13 residues. The V gene's germline CDR1 is SGHDT and CDR2 YYEEEE. The CDR3, as DNA: TGTGCCAGCAGCTTGTCCCTGGACAGGGTGTCGTACTTC. This gives the protein CASSLSLDRVSYF. Looking up the rest from reference TRBV5-6 and TRBJ2-5 gives the full variable domain: DAGVTQSPTHLIKTRGQQVTLRCSPKSGHDTVSWYQQALGQGPQFIFQYYEEEERQRGNFPDRFSGHQFPNYSSELNVNALLLGDSALYLCASSLSLDRVSYFGPGTRLLVL.

This clone has a handful of counts. The V gene is TRBV5-6, the J gene TRBJ2-7; 7 bases fit TRBD1. V gave up 4 bases and J gave up 3 bases; unmatched junction bases: 13. The CDR3 has 16 amino acids. Germline CDR1 is SGHDT and CDR2 is YYEEEE. The CDR3 spells CASSQQAQGRLYEQYF. CDR3 DNA sequence: TGTGCCAGCAGCCAACAAGCACAGGGGAGACTCTACGAGCAGTACTTC.

This chain connects TRBV19 to TRBJ1-5, with a weak D call TRBD1 (6 bases). From germline, CDR1 is LNHDA and CDR2 SQIVND (reference sequence). This CDR3 is built from 15 residues. Trimming shortened V by 7 bases and J by 5 bases, and 18 bases separated the two germline ends. The CDR3 bases are TGTGCCAGTACCCAAGGGGGGGAGGCTTATCAGCCCCAGCATTTT. It specifies CASTQGGEAYQPQHF.

The chain combines TRBV7-8 with TRBJ2-7; D remains unclear. CDR1 SGHVS and CDR2 FQNEAQ come from the germline V gene. This CDR3 has 14 residues. Trimming took 2 bases from V and 3 from J, leaving 11 bases between them. CDR3 sequence: CASSLRRPDYEQYF. The DNA of the CDR3 is TGTGCCAGCAGCTTACGGAGACCAGACTACGAGCAGTACTTC.

This sequence joins TRBV7-2 and TRBJ2-7; D ambiguous. Trimming stripped 1 base from V and 4 bases from J, with 20 bases between. This CDR3 has 17 amino acids. Germline values: CDR1 SGHTA, CDR2 FQGNSA. CDR3 amino acids: CASSLGGILFDSYEQYF. CDR3 coding DNA: TGTGCCAGCAGCTTAGGTGGCATCCTTTTCGACTCTTACGAGCAGTACTTC.

The rearrangement uses TRBV7-9 and TRBJ2-2; 8 positions agree with TRBD1. The J segment lost 4 bases and the V segment lost 6 bases, leaving 7 bases of the junction unmatched. CDR3 length: 15 amino acids. Per germline, CDR1 SEHNR and CDR2 FQNEAQ (reference sequence). CDR3 sequence reads: CASSTGQVGTGELFF. The CDR3 nucleotides read TGTGCCAGCAGTACGGGACAGGTGGGCACCGGGGAGCTGTTTTTT.

The table lists this clone with a count of one. The chain carries TRBV4-2 and TRBJ2-7; D is possibly TRBD1 (6 bases). CDR3 length: 16 residues. Germline values: CDR1 LGHNA, CDR2 YNFKEQ. Trimming pared 1 base from V and 2 bases from J, leaving 15 bases between. The CDR3 reads CASSQGIPRTAYEQYF. The CDR3 DNA sequence: TGTGCCAGCAGCCAAGGTATCCCCAGGACAGCCTACGAGCAGTACTTC.

The count of this clone is one. V is TRBV25-1 and J is TRBJ1-6, with 11 positions matching TRBD1. Germline lookup yields CDR1 MGHDK and CDR2 SYGVNS. The CDR3 loop spans 13 amino acids. The V gene end was trimmed by 8 bases and the J gene end by 9 bases; junction bases not matched to a gene: 3. CDR3 residues: CASQGQGVSPLHF. CDR3 sequence (DNA): TGTGCCAGCCAGGGACAGGGGGTTTCACCCCTCCACTTT.

The V and J genes are TRBV4-2 and TRBJ1-5; D gene unclear. Trimming left V 0 bases short and J 0 bases short, with 9 bases between. The CDR3 covers 16 residues. The V gene's germline CDR1 is LGHNA and CDR2 YNFKEQ. The CDR3 is CASSQDVADSNQPQHF. CDR3 nucleotide sequence: TGTGCCAGCAGCCAAGATGTGGCGGATAGCAATCAGCCCCAGCATTTT.

V and J are TRBV28 and TRBJ2-7; 7 bases are shared with TRBD1. The CDR3 length is 16 residues. Looked up from germline, CDR1 is MDHEN and CDR2 is SYDVKM. V gave up 4 bases and J gave up 2 bases; unmatched junction bases: 11. The CDR3 bases are TGTGCCAGCAGTTCCTTACAGGGGACCGGTGCCTACGAGCAGTACTTC. It yields the protein CASSSLQGTGAYEQYF.

This clone was picked up a small number of times. J is TRBJ2-7 and V is TRBV7-9, with D possibly TRBD2 on 5 matching bases. The CDR3 runs 16 residues. The ends were cut back, 4 bases at V and 5 bases at J, with 21 bases in the middle. The germline CDR1 and CDR2 sequences are SEHNR and FQNEAQ (reference sequence). The DNA for the CDR3 is TGTGCCAGCAGCTGGACTCCATCTTCTAGCTTCCACGAGCAGTACTTC. Protein sequence: CASSWTPSSSFHEQYF. The full variable domain, with the rest looked up from reference TRBV7-9 and TRBJ2-7, is DTGVSQNPRHKITKRGQNVTFRCDPISEHNRLYWYRQTLGQGPEFLTYFQNEAQLEKSRLLSDRFSAERPKGSFSTLEIQRTEQGDSAMYLCASSWTPSSSFHEQYFGPGTRLTVT.

The chain couples TRBV9 to TRBJ1-6; D is unresolved. Germline loops: CDR1 SGDLS, CDR2 YYNGEE. V was pared by 0 bases and J by 10 bases, with 14 bases between. This CDR3 spans 15 amino acids. CDR3 amino acids: CASSVGRQPGSPLHF. CDR3 nucleotide sequence: TGTGCCAGCAGCGTAGGTAGGCAGCCAGGCTCACCCCTCCACTTT.

The chain recombines TRBV6-1 with TRBJ1-6, with D maybe TRBD1 (6 bases). The V and J ends lost 4 bases and 6 bases respectively, with 13 bases between them. CDR3 length: 15 amino acids. Germline V gene data show CDR1 as MNHNS and CDR2 as SASEGT. The CDR3 region is CASSAGQPPNSPLHF. In nucleotides, the CDR3 is TGTGCCAGCAGTGCCGGACAGCCACCTAATTCACCCCTCCACTTT.

The V gene is TRBV28, the J gene TRBJ1-2; 9 bases fit TRBD1. The germline CDR1 and CDR2 sequences are MDHEN and SYDVKM. The CDR3 consists of 14 residues. V lost 4 bases and J lost 3; bases outside the gene matches: 3. DNA for the CDR3: TGTGCCAGCAGTTGGGGACAGGGCTACTATGGCTACACCTTC. It encodes CASSWGQGYYGYTF.

The chain recombines TRBV9 with TRBJ1-1; D not certain. CDR1 SGDLS and CDR2 YYNGEE come from the germline V gene. V shed 0 bases and J shed 1 base, with 7 bases lying between them. The CDR3 consists of 14 residues. The DNA of the CDR3 is TGTGCCAGCAGCGTAGGCGTGAGGAACACTGAAGCTTTCTTT. It is translated as CASSVGVRNTEAFF. The entire variable domain, with the rest obtained from reference TRBV9 and TRBJ1-1, is as follows: DSGVTQTPKHLITATGQRVTLRCSPRSGDLSVYWYQQSLDQGLQFLIQYYNGEERAKGNILERFSAQQFPDLHSELNLSSLELGDSALYFCASSVGVRNTEAFFGQGTRLTVV.

The chain uses TRBV5-4 and TRBJ2-1; 7 bases align to TRBD2. Trimming at V came to 8 bases and at J to 6 bases, leaving 5 bases not matched to a gene. CDR3 length equals 12 residues. CDR1 and CDR2 from the germline V gene are SGHNT and YYREEE (reference sequence). CDR3 residues: CASTGTINEQFF. The DNA of the CDR3 is TGTGCCAGTACCGGGACTATCAATGAGCAGTTCTTC.

This CDR3 is CASSDRAVTEAFF. The CDR3 nucleotides read TGTGCCAGTAGTGACAGGGCGGTCACTGAAGCTTTCTTT. The chain couples TRBV19 to TRBJ1-1, with 7 bases aligning to TRBD1. Germline V gene sequence: CDR1 LNHDA, CDR2 SQIVND (reference sequence). V lost 5 bases and J lost 4; bases outside the gene matches: 4. The CDR3 contains 13 residues.

This clone was recorded once. The chain recombines TRBV7-3 with TRBJ2-3; D unresolved. The V gene's germline CDR1 is SGHTA and CDR2 FQGTGA. The CDR3 has 13 amino acids. The ends were cut back, 0 bases at V and 2 bases at J, with 3 bases in the middle. CDR3 loop: CASSLTYTDTQYF. In DNA, the CDR3 is TGTGCCAGCAGCTTAACGTACACAGATACGCAGTATTTT.

V gene TRBV5-4 combines with J gene TRBJ2-7; 14 bases align to TRBD2. The germline gives CDR1 SGHNT, CDR2 YYREEE (reference sequence). V was clipped by 4 bases and J by 2 bases; unmatched bases: 5. CDR3 size: 16 residues. CDR3 residues: CASSTGTSGSTYEQYF. CDR3 nucleotide sequence: TGTGCCAGCAGCACTGGGACTAGCGGGAGCACCTACGAGCAGTACTTC.

The chain links TRBV19 to TRBJ2-7; the match to TRBD1 covers 7 bases. Germline-derived CDR1 and CDR2 are LNHDA and SQIVND (reference sequence). The CDR3 extends over 15 amino acids. The V segment lost 6 bases and the J segment 2 bases; nucleotides outside the gene matches: 10. The CDR3 spells CASSFRDSEPYEQYF. The CDR3 DNA reads TGTGCCAGTAGCTTCCGGGACAGTGAACCCTACGAGCAGTACTTC. Filled out from reference TRBV19 and TRBJ2-7, the complete variable domain reads DGGITQSPKYLFRKEGQNVTLSCEQNLNHDAMYWYRQDPGQGLRLIYYSQIVNDFQKGDIAEGYSVSREKKESFPLTVTSAQKNPTAFYLCASSFRDSEPYEQYFGPGTRLTVT.

This CDR3 reads CASSAQGTLEPQHF. CDR3 nucleotide sequence: TGTGCCAGCAGCGCCCAGGGGACCCTTGAGCCCCAGCATTTT. The rearrangement joins TRBV9 to TRBJ1-5, with D perhaps matching TRBD1 (6 bases). The germline CDR1 and CDR2 sequences are SGDLS and YYNGEE. The germline V and J ends were trimmed by 3 bases and 8 bases, with 15 bases remaining between them. The CDR3 consists of 14 residues.

The chain uses TRBV7-2 and TRBJ2-5; D not resolved. With the DNA end fitting TRBJ2-7 better, the J assignment may be wrong. Per the germline V gene, CDR1 is SGHTA and CDR2 is FQGNSA. The CDR3 runs 14 residues. CDR3 nucleotide sequence: TGTGCCAGCAGCTTAGGAATAGAGGCCTACGAGCAGTACTTC. The encoded protein is CASSLGIEAYEQYF.

This sequence joins TRBV6-5 and TRBJ1-2; possibly TRBD1 for D (6 bases). The germline V gene has CDR1 MNHEY and CDR2 SVGAGI. The V gene lost 3 bases and the J gene lost 8 bases, with 19 bases spanning the gap. The CDR3 covers 15 residues. This CDR3 is CASSYLSTGLGGYTF. The CDR3 DNA sequence: TGTGCCAGCAGTTATTTATCCACAGGGTTAGGAGGCTACACCTTC.

This rearrangement joins TRBV30 to TRBJ2-5; 10 bases agree with TRBD2. CDR3 length: 16 amino acids. Germline loops: CDR1 GTSNPN, CDR2 SVGIG (reference sequence). V dropped 0 bases and J dropped 2; count of bases not matched to a gene: 6. CDR3 bases: TGTGCCTGGAGTGTAGGGGCTAGCGGGGGTCAAGAGACCCAGTACTTC. Amino acid sequence: CAWSVGASGGQETQYF.

The J gene is TRBJ1-5, the V gene TRBV6-5, with a tentative D call TRBD1 (6 bases). Germline CDR1 is MNHEY and CDR2 is SVGAGI. The CDR3 has 13 amino acids. Trimming left V 6 bases short and J 6 bases short, with 12 bases between. CDR3 sequence reads: CASSLDRTQPQHF. The CDR3, as DNA: TGTGCCAGCAGCTTAGACAGGACTCAGCCCCAGCATTTT.

There are a few counts of this clone. V is TRBV2 and J is TRBJ1-1; 9 positions match TRBD1. Trimming cost V 7 bases and J 2 bases; bases outside gene matches: 11. Germline values: CDR1 SNHLY, CDR2 FYNNEI. The length of the CDR3 is 16 residues. CDR3 bases: TGTGCCAGCACCCCCCAAACAGGGGGCCTAAACACTGAAGCTTTCTTT. It yields the protein CASTPQTGGLNTEAFF.